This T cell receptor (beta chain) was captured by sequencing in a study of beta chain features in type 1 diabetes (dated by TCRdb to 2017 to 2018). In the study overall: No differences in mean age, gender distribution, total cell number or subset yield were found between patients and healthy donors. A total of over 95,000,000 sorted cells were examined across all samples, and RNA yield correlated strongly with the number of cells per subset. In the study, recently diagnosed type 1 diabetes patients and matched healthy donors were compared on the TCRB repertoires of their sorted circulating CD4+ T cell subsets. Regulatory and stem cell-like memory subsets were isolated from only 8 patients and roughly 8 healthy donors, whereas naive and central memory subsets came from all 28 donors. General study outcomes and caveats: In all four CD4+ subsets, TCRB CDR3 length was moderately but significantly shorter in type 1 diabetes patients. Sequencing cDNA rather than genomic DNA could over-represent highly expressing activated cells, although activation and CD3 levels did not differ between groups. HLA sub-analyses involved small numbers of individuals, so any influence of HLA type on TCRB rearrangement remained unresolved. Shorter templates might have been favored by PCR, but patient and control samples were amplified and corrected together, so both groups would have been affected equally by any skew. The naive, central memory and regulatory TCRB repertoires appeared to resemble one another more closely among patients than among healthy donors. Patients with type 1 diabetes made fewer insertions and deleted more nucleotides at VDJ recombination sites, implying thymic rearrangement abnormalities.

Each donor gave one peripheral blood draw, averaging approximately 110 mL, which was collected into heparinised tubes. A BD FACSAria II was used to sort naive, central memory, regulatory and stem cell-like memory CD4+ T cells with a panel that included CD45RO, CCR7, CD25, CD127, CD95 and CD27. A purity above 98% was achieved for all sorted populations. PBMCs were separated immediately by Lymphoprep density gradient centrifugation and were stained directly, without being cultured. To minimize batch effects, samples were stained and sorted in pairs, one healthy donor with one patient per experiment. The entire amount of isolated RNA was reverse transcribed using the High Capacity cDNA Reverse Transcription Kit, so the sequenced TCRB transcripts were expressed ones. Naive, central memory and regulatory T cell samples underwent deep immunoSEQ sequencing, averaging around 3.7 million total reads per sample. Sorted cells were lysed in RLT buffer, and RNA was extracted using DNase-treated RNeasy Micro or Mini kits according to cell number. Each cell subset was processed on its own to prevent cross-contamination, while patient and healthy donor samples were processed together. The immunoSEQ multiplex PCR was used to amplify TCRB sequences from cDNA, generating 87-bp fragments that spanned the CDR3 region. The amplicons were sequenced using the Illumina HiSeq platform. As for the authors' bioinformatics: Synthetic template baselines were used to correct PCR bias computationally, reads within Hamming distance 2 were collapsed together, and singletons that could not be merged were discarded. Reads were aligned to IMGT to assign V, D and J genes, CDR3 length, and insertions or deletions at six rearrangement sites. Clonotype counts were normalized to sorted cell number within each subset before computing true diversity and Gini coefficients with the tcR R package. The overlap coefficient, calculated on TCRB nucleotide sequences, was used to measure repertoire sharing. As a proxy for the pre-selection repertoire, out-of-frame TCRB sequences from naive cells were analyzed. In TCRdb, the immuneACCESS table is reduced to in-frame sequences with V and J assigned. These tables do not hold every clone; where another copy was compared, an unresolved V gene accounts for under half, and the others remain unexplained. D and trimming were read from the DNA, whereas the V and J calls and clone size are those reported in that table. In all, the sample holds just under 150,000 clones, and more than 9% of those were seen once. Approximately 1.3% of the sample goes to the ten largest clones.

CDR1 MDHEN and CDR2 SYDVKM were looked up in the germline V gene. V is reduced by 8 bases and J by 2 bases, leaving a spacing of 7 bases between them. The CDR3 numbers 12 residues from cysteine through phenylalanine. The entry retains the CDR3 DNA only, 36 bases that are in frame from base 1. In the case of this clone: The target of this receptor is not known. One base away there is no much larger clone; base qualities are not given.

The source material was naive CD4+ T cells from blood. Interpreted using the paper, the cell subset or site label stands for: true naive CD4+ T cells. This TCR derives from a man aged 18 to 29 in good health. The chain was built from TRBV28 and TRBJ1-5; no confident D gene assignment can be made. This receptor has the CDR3 CASWAGNQPQHF. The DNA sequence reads TGTGCCAGCTGGGCAGGCAATCAGCCCCAGCATTTT.